Below, 9 T cell receptor beta chains from the same sample are listed, as sequenced in a study of blood T cell repertoires in COVID-19. Profiled with immunoSEQ multiplex PCR; TCRdb holds only in-frame clones, not every one. The sample has 25,000 to 35,000 clones; more than 70% are singletons. Sequencing used peripheral blood. Receptors originate from a middle-aged woman with active or convalescent COVID-19.

V gene TRBV27 combines with J gene TRBJ1-2, with 10 bases aligning to TRBD1. Germline V gives CDR1 MNHEY, CDR2 SMNVEV (reference sequence). The CDR3 covers 15 residues. V lost 4 bases, J lost 7 bases, and 9 bases stayed unmatched. The CDR3 coding sequence is TGTGCCAGCAGTTCCCCAGGGACAGGGGTGGCTGGCTACACCTTC. Translated: CASSSPGTGVAGYTF.

The chain has TRBV11-3 and TRBJ2-5; 7 nucleotides line up with TRBD2. The V gene end was trimmed by 3 bases and the J gene end by 4 bases; junction bases not matched to a gene: 8. The germline CDR1 and CDR2 sequences are SGHNT and YENEEA. This CDR3 contains 15 residues. The CDR3 sequence: CASSFGGSLGETQYF. The CDR3, as DNA: TGTGCCAGCAGCTTTGGCGGGAGCTTGGGAGAGACCCAGTACTTC.

The chain carries TRBV15 and TRBJ2-7; D perhaps matches TRBD2 (5 bases). Germline-derived CDR1 and CDR2 are LNHNV and YYDKDF (reference sequence). This CDR3 region has 13 residues. V was clipped by 0 bases and J by 4 bases, with 7 bases between them. The CDR3 loop is CATSRDREYEQYF. DNA for the CDR3: TGTGCCACCAGCAGAGATAGGGAGTACGAGCAGTACTTC. The full variable domain, completed using reference TRBV15 and TRBJ2-7, is DAMVIQNPRYQVTQFGKPVTLSCSQTLNHNVMYWYQQKSSQAPKLLFHYYDKDFNNEADTPDNFQSRRPNTSFCFLDIRSPGLGDTAMYLCATSRDREYEQYFGPGTRLTVT.

This rearrangement joins TRBV6-5 to TRBJ1-2; 7 bases fit TRBD1. The length of the CDR3 is 13 residues. The V and J ends lost 1 base and 8 bases, in that order; junction bases with no gene match: 4. Germline CDR1 reads MNHEY; CDR2 reads SVGAGI. CDR3 DNA sequence: TGTGCCAGCAGTTACTTAACAGGGGACGGCTACACCTTC. This encodes CASSYLTGDGYTF.

The chain couples TRBV9 to TRBJ2-7, with 8 bases that match TRBD1. This CDR3 spans 16 amino acids. With 0 bases clipped from V and 5 bases from J, the junction kept 10 bases outside the gene matches. CDR1 and CDR2 (germline): SGDLS, YYNGEE. The CDR3 protein is CASSVGAGGTRDEQYF. The CDR3 region has the DNA TGTGCCAGCAGCGTAGGGGCAGGGGGCACTCGGGACGAGCAGTACTTC.

There are a few counts of this clone. The V gene is TRBV6-2 or TRBV6-3, the J gene TRBJ2-7, with 9 bases that match TRBD2. The V segment lost 2 bases and the J segment 2 bases; nucleotides outside the gene matches: 4. CDR3 length: 15 amino acids. Germline values: CDR1 MNHEY, CDR2 SVGEGT. CDR3 DNA: TGTGCCAGCAGTTACCCAGCGGGGGGTACCTACGAGCAGTACTTC. Encoded protein: CASSYPAGGTYEQYF.

This chain connects TRBV12-3 or TRBV12-4 to TRBJ1-1; possible D gene TRBD1, 6 bases. The CDR3 is 13 amino acids. The V gene lost 3 bases and the J gene lost 5 bases, with 10 bases spanning the gap. In DNA, the CDR3 is TGTGCCAGCAGTTTTCAGGGGCGGACTGAAGCTTTCTTT. This translates into CASSFQGRTEAFF.

The V and J genes are TRBV12-5 and TRBJ1-6; TRBD1 might be the D (5 bases). The CDR3 length is 16 residues. Looked up from germline, CDR1 is LGHNT and CDR2 is FRNRAP. V was clipped by 2 bases and J by 9 bases, with 17 bases between them. Written as DNA, the CDR3 is TGTGCTAGTGGTTTGAAACTGCCGGGGGGTAGTTCACCCCTCCACTTT. As protein: CASGLKLPGGSSPLHF. Full variable domain (missing parts from reference TRBV12-5 and TRBJ1-6): DARVTQTPRHKVTEMGQEVTMRCQPILGHNTVFWYRQTMMQGLELLAYFRNRAPLDDSGMPKDRFSAEMPDATLATLKIQPSEPRDSAVYFCASGLKLPGGSSPLHFGNGTRLTVT.

This clone has just one count. The chain couples TRBV20-1 to TRBJ1-5; D ambiguous. The V gene's germline CDR1 is DFQATT and CDR2 SNEGSKA (reference sequence). Trimming took 3 bases from V and 6 from J, leaving 18 bases between them. This CDR3 contains 15 residues. The CDR3 sequence: CSASVGGSGIQPQHF. CDR3 coding DNA: TGCAGTGCTAGTGTGGGAGGGAGTGGGATTCAGCCCCAGCATTTT.